The following is a T cell receptor (beta chain) sequence with its context. The antigen is undetermined. The CDR3 runs to 14 residues. Deletions cut 7 bases from V and 0 bases from J, with 9 bases between. CDR1 and CDR2 (germline): MNHNS, SASEGT. For the library, individual cDNA molecules each received unique molecular identifiers. MiXCR, applied by TCRdb to the RACE reads, yields one record per CDR3 protein. Here the sample spans approximately 370,000 distinct CDR3 sequences, approximately 5% being singletons. This entry belongs to a study of human T cells and chemical hapten exposure. Study-level results: Expanded TCRs produced significantly more large CDR3 similarity clusters than controls did.

Time point specified: pre-sensitization, week 0. Treatment of the sample: therapeutic diphenylcyclopropenone sensitization with weekly scalp DPC. The drawing of blood occurred before each patch test was applied. Whole blood, unfractionated, served as the material for total RNA extraction. This receptor was obtained from a woman in her late teens or twenties with alopecia areata. Some clones in this sample may be carry-over from other donors' samples. The chain has TRBV6-1 and TRBJ1-4; D not certain. The source was whole blood, collected in connection with sensitization to the hapten diphenylcyclopropenone (DPC). CDR3 in amino acids: CASKSGATNEKLFF. The CDR3 DNA reads TGTGCCAGCAAATCGGGAGCAACTAATGAAAAACTGTTTTTT.